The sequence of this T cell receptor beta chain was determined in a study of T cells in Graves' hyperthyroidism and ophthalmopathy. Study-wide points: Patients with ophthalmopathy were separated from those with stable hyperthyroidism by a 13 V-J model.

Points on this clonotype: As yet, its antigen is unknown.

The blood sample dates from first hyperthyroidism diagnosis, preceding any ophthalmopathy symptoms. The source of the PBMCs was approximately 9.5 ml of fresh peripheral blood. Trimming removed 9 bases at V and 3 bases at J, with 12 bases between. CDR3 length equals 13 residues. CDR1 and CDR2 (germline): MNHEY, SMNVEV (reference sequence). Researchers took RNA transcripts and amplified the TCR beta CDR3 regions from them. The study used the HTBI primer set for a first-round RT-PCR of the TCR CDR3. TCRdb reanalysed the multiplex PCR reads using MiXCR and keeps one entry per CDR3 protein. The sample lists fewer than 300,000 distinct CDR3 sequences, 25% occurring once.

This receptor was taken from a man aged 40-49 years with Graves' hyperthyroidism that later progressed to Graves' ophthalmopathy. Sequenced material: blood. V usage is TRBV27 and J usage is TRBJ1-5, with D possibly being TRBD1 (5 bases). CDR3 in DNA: TGTGCCAGTCGGCCAGGGCACAATCAGCCCCAGCATTTT. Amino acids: CASRPGHNQPQHF.